The sequence of this TCR beta chain was determined in a study of T cell changes during pregnancy in multiple sclerosis. After removal of 5 bases from V and 1 base from J, the junction contained 2 bases not matched to a gene. The germline CDR1 and CDR2 sequences are SQVTM and ANQGSEA. The CDR3 contains 12 residues. Repertoires were generated with immunoSEQ multiplex PCR, while TCRdb's copy carries only in-frame clones and drops some. The sample has about 99,000 clones, roughly 92% seen once. This specimen was peripheral blood, taken after pregnancy. The chain uses TRBV29-1 and TRBJ2-7; 7 bases map to TRBD2. The sequence was obtained from a female donor with multiple sclerosis, enrolled in a pregnancy study. CDR3 DNA sequence: TGCAGCGTTCGGGGGGATTCCTACGAGCAGTACTTC. Residues: CSVRGDSYEQYF.